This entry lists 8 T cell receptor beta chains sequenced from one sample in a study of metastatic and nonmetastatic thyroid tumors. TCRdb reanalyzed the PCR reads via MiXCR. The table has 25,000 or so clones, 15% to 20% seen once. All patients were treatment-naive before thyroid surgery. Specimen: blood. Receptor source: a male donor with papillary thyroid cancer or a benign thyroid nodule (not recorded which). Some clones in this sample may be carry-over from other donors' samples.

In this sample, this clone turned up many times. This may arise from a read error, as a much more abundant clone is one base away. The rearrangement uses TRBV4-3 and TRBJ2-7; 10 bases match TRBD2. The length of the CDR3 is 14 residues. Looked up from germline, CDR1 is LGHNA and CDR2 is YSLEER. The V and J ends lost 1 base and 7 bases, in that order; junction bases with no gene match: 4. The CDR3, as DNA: TGCGCCAGCAGCCAAGGTAGCGGGAGGTATGAGCAGTACTTC. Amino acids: CASSQGSGRYEQYF.

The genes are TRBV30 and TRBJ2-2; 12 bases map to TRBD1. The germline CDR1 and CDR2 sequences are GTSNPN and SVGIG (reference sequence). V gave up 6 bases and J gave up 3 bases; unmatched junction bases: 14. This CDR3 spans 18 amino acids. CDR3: CACPAEGQGAFDTGELFF. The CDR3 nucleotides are TGTGCCTGCCCGGCGGAGGGACAGGGGGCTTTCGACACCGGGGAGCTGTTTTTT.

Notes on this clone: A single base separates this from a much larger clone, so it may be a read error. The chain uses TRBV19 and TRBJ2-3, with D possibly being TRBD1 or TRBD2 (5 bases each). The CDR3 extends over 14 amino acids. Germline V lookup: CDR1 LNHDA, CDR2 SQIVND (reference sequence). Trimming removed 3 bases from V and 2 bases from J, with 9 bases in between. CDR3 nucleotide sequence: TGTGCCAGTAGTATGGACGGGGCCACAGATACGCAGTATTTT. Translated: CASSMDGATDTQYF.

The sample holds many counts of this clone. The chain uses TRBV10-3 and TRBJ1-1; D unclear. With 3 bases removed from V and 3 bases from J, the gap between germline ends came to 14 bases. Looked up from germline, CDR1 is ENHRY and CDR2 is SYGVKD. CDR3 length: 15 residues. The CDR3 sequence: CAISDWTTVHTEAFF. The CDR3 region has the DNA TGTGCCATCAGTGATTGGACGACGGTTCACACTGAAGCTTTCTTT.

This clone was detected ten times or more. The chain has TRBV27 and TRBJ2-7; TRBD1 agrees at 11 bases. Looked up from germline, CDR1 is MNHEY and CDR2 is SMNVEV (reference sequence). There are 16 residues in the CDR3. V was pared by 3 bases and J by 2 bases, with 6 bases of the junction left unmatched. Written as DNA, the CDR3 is TGTGCCAGCAGTTTGGGACCGGGACAGGGGGCCTACGAGCAGTACTTC. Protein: CASSLGPGQGAYEQYF.

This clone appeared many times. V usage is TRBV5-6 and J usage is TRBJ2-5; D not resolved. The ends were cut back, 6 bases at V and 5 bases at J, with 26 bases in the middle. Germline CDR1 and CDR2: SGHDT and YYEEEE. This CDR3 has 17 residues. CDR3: CASTLGVNSISLETQYF. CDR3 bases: TGTGCCAGCACCCTTGGAGTAAATTCTATCTCATTGGAGACCCAGTACTTC.

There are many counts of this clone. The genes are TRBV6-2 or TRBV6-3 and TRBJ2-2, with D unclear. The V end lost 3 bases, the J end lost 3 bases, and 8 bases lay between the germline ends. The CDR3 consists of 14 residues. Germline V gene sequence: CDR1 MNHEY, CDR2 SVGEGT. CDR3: CASSYSSDTGELFF. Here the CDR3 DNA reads TGTGCCAGCAGTTATTCGTCGGACACCGGGGAGCTGTTTTTT.

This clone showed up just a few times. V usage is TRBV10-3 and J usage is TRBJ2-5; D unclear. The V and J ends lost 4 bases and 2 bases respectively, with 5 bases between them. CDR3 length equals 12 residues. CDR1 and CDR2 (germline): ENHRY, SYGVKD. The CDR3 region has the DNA TGTGCCATCAGTGCCACACAAGAGACCCAGTACTTC. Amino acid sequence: CAISATQETQYF.